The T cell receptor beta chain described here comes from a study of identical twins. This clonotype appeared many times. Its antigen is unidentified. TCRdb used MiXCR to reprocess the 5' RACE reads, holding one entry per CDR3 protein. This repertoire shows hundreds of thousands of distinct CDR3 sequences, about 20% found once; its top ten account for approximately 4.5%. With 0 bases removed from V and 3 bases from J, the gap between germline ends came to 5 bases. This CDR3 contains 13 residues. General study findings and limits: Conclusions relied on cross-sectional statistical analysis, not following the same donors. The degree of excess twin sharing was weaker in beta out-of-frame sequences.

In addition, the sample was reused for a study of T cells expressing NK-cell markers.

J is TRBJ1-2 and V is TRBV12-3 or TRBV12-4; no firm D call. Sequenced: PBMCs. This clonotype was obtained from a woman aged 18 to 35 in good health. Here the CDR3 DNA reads TGTGCCAGCAGTTTAGCAGCCCACTATGGCTACACCTTC. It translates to CASSLAAHYGYTF.